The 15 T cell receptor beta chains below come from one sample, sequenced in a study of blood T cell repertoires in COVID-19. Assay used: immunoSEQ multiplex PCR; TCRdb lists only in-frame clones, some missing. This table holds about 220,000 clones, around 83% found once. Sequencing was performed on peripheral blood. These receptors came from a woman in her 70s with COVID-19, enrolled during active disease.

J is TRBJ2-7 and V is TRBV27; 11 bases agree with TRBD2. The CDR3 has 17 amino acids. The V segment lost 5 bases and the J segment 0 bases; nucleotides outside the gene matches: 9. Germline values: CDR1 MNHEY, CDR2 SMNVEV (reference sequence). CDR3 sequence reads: CASSKGTSGFFSYEQYF. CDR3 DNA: TGTGCCAGCAGTAAGGGGACTAGCGGATTTTTCTCCTACGAGCAGTACTTC.

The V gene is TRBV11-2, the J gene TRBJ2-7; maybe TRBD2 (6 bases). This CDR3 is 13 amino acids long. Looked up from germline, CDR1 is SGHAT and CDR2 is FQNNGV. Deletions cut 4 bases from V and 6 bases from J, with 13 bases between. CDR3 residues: CASSWGREVEQYF. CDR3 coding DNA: TGTGCCAGCAGCTGGGGCAGGGAGGTCGAGCAGTACTTC.

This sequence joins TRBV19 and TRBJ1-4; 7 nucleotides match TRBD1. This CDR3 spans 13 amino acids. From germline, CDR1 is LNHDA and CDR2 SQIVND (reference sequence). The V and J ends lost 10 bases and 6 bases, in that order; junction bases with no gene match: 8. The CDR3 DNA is TGTGCCACCCGGGACAGAACCCATGAAAAACTGTTTTTT. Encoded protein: CATRDRTHEKLFF.

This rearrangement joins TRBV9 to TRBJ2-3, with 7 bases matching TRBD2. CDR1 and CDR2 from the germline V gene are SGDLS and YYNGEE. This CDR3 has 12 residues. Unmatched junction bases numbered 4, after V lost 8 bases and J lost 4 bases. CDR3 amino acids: CARGGDSDTQYF. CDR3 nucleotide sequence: TGTGCCAGGGGAGGGGATTCAGATACGCAGTATTTT.

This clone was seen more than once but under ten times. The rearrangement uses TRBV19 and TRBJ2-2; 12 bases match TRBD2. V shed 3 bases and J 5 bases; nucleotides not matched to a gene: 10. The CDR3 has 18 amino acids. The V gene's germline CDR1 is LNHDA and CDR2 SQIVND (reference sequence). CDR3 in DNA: TGTGCCAGTAGTATGGAGGCTAGCGGGAGGGTTAGGACCGGGGAGCTGTTTTTT. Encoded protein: CASSMEASGRVRTGELFF.

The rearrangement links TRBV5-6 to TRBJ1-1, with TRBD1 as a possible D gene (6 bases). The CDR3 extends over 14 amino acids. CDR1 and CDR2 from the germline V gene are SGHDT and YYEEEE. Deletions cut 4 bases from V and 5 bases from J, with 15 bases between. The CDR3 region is CASSQQGRSTEAFF. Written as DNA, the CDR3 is TGTGCCAGCAGCCAACAGGGAAGGAGTACTGAAGCTTTCTTT.

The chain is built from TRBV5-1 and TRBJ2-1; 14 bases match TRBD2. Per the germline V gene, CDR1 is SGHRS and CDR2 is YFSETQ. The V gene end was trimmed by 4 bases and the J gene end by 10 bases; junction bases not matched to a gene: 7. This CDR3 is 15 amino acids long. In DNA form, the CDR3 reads TGCGCCAGCAGCAGCGGGACTAGCGGGAGAACGGAGCAGTTCTTC. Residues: CASSSGTSGRTEQFF.

CDR3 DNA: TGTGCCAGCAGCTCTTCGGTGGGGCTGGGCAATCAGCCCCAGCATTTT. Translation gives CASSSSVGLGNQPQHF. The chain couples TRBV28 to TRBJ1-5; maybe TRBD1 (5 bases). CDR3 length: 16 residues. V lost 6 bases to trimming and J lost 2 bases, with 17 bases between them. CDR1 is MDHEN and CDR2 is SYDVKM in the germline V gene. Complete variable domain (other parts from reference TRBV28 and TRBJ1-5): DVKVTQSSRYLVKRTGEKVFLECVQDMDHENMFWYRQDPGLGLRLIYFSYDVKMKEKGDIPEGYSVSREKKERFSLILESASTNQTSMYLCASSSSVGLGNQPQHFGDGTRLSIL.

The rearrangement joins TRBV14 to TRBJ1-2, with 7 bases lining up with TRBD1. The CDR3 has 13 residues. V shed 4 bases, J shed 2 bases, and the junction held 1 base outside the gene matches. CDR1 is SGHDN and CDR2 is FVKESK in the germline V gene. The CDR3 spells CASSLQGNYGYTF. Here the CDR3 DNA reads TGTGCCAGCAGCCTACAGGGGAACTATGGCTACACCTTC.

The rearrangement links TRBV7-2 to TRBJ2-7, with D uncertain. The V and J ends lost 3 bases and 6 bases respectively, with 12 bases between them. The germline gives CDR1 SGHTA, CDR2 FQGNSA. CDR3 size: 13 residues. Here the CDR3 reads CASSFGQAGEQYF. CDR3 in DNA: TGTGCCAGCAGCTTCGGCCAGGCAGGCGAGCAGTACTTC.

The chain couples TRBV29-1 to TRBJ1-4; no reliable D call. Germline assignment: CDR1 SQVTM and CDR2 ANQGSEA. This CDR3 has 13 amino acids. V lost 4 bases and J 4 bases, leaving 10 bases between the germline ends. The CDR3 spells CSVANQFNEKLFF. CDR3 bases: TGCAGCGTTGCTAACCAATTTAATGAAAAACTGTTTTTT.

The CDR3 bases are TGTGCCAGCAGTGAATGGGGGGACGTGAACTATGGCTACACCTTC. This sequence encodes CASSEWGDVNYGYTF. The chain joins TRBV6-1 to TRBJ1-2; D may be TRBD1 (5 bases). The V and J ends lost 2 bases and 2 bases respectively, with 12 bases between them. Germline lookup yields CDR1 MNHNS and CDR2 SASEGT. The CDR3 has 15 amino acids.

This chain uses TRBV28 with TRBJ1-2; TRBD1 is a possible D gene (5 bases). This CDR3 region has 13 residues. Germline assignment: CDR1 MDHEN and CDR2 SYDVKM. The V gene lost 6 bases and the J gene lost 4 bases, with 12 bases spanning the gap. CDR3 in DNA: TGTGCCAGCAGATCTCCGGGGGTCTATGGCTACACCTTC. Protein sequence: CASRSPGVYGYTF.

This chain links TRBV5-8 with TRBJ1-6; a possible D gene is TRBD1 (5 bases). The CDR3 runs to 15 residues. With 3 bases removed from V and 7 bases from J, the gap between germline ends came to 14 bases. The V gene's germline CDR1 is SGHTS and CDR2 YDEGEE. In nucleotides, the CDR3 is TGTGCCAGCAGCTCCCAGGGTCGCCCCAATTCACCCCTCCACTTT. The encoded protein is CASSSQGRPNSPLHF.

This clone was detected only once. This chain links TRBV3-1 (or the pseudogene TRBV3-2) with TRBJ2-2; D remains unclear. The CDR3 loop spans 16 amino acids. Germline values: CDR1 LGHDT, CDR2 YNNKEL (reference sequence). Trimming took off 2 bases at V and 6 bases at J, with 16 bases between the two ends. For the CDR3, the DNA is TGTGCCAGCAGCCAATATGTATTCCTAAACGCCGGGGAGCTGTTTTTT. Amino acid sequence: CASSQYVFLNAGELFF.